Presented here are 3 T cell receptor beta chains from one specimen sequenced in a study of T cells in Graves' hyperthyroidism and ophthalmopathy. From RNA transcripts, TCR beta CDR3 regions were amplified. HTBI primers were used for first-round RT-PCR of the TCR CDR3. Each CDR3 protein is one row after TCRdb ran MiXCR on the multiplex PCR reads. Of approximately 260,000 distinct CDR3 sequences listed, about 16% are singletons. The sample taken for sequencing was blood. The source of these receptors is a woman in her 50s with Graves' hyperthyroidism that later progressed to Graves' ophthalmopathy.

In its sample, this clonotype was seen many times. The rearrangement uses TRBV29-1 and TRBJ2-7; TRBD2 matches at 12 bases. V was clipped by 0 bases and J by 0 bases; unmatched bases: 12. There are 19 residues in the CDR3. CDR1 and CDR2 (germline): SQVTM, ANQGSEA. CDR3 in amino acids: CSVEDLGTSGRPDSYEQYF. For the CDR3, the DNA is TGCAGCGTTGAAGATCTAGGTACTAGCGGGAGGCCAGACTCCTACGAGCAGTACTTC.

Comment on this clonotype: This may be a read error: a much more frequent sequence differs by one nucleotide. The gene calls are TRBV24-1 and TRBJ2-7; D could derive from TRBD1 or TRBD2 (5 bases each). This CDR3 has 15 residues. Germline CDR1 and CDR2: KGHDR and SFDVKD. CDR3 DNA: TGTACCACCAGTGATCCCAGGGACGTCTCCTACGAGCAGTACTTC. Residues: CTTSDPRDVSYEQYF.

This clonotype has ten or more counts. The chain is built from TRBV7-2 and TRBJ2-7; D is uncertain. Germline CDR1 is SGHTA and CDR2 is FQGNSA. This CDR3 comprises 13 residues. The ends were cut back, 1 base at V and 6 bases at J, with 10 bases in the middle. This CDR3 is CASSLGWGFEQYF. DNA of the CDR3: TGTGCCAGCAGCTTAGGATGGGGTTTCGAGCAGTACTTC.